Below, 21 T cell receptor beta chains from the same sample are listed, as sequenced in a study of T cell changes during pregnancy in multiple sclerosis. Assay: immunoSEQ multiplex PCR; the TCRdb copy retains only in-frame clones and omits some. The table records around 50,000 clones, roughly 94% of them present only once. Sequencing was performed on CD4+ T cells from peripheral blood mononuclear cells, taken in the first trimester of pregnancy. Every receptor here comes from a female donor with multiple sclerosis, enrolled in a pregnancy study.

V is TRBV5-4 and J is TRBJ2-1; possible D gene TRBD1, 6 bases. This CDR3 region has 11 residues. CDR1 is SGHNT and CDR2 is YYREEE in the germline V gene (reference sequence). V lost 4 bases to trimming and J lost 9 bases, with 8 bases between them. The CDR3 DNA is TGTGCCAGCAGCCGAGGGGGTGAGCAGTTCTTC. This sequence encodes CASSRGGEQFF.

The chain has TRBV4-1 and TRBJ2-5; 10 nucleotides match TRBD2. The end of the DNA fits TRBJ2-7 better, so the J call may be wrong. The germline V gene encodes CDR1 MGHRA and CDR2 YSYEKL. CDR3 size: 15 residues. The CDR3 loop is CASSQGLAITYEQYF. In DNA form, the CDR3 reads TGCGCCAGCAGCCAGGGACTAGCGATAACCTACGAGCAGTACTTC.

The chain has TRBV10-3 and TRBJ1-1; TRBD1 is a possible D gene (6 bases). There are 13 residues in the CDR3. Germline V lookup: CDR1 ENHRY, CDR2 SYGVKD. The V gene lost 3 bases and the J gene lost 8 bases, with 13 bases spanning the gap. The CDR3 here is CAISDGGREEAFF. The CDR3 DNA sequence: TGTGCCATCAGTGATGGGGGCAGAGAAGAAGCTTTCTTT.

For this clone: Relative to the germline gene, one junction end is altered; a read error may explain this. The gene calls are TRBV5-5 and TRBJ1-1, with a possible D match to TRBD1 (6 bases). CDR1 SGHKS and CDR2 YYEKEE come from the germline V gene (reference sequence). The CDR3 is made up of 15 amino acids. CDR3 sequence (DNA): TGTGCCAGCAGCTCGGGTGGGCAGGGGAACACTGAAGTTTTCTTT. This gives the protein CASSSGGQGNTEVFF.

The chain combines TRBV27 with TRBJ1-6; unclear D gene. The germline gives CDR1 MNHEY, CDR2 SMNVEV (reference sequence). Trimming left V 11 bases short and J 8 bases short, with 19 bases between. The CDR3 has 14 amino acids. The CDR3 region is CAPKSRRPDSPLHF. The CDR3 coding sequence is TGTGCCCCCAAGTCACGTCGTCCAGATTCACCCCTCCACTTT.

In its sample, this clone was seen once. The genes are TRBV10-1 and TRBJ2-1; 11 bases fit TRBD2. V was clipped by 5 bases and J by 7 bases; unmatched bases: 4. The CDR3 consists of 14 residues. Germline V lookup: CDR1 WNHNN, CDR2 SYGVQD (reference sequence). The CDR3 is CASSSTSGANEQFF. The CDR3 bases are TGCGCCAGCAGTTCGACTAGCGGGGCTAATGAGCAGTTCTTC.

This rearrangement joins TRBV6-5 to TRBJ2-1, with a tentative D call TRBD2 (5 bases). The CDR3 runs to 12 residues. The germline CDR1 and CDR2 sequences are MNHEY and SVGAGI. V was pared by 6 bases and J by 13 bases, with 16 bases between. The CDR3 sequence is CASSLDRETQFF. CDR3 bases: TGTGCCAGCAGCCTCGACCGGGAAACTCAGTTCTTC.

This clone was seen only once. The chain employs TRBV28 and TRBJ1-3, with D maybe TRBD1 (5 bases). CDR3 length: 15 residues. Germline values: CDR1 MDHEN, CDR2 SYDVKM. Between the trimmed V and J ends, which lost 6 bases and 0 bases, there was a span of 12 bases. CDR3 DNA: TGTGCCAGCAGAGACTCGGGGGGCTCTGGAAACACCATATATTTT. This encodes CASRDSGGSGNTIYF.

Concerning this clone: At one boundary the junction diverges from the germline segment, which might be a read error. The rearrangement joins TRBV5-1 to TRBJ2-5, with D perhaps TRBD2 (5 bases). The CDR3 consists of 13 residues. Germline CDR1 SGHRS, CDR2 YFSETQ. The CDR3 nucleotides read TGCGCCAGCACATCCGGGAATCAAGAGGCCCAGTACTTC. It specifies CASTSGNQEAQYF.

This chain links TRBV11-3 with TRBJ2-1, with TRBD2 matching 9 bases. Germline lookup yields CDR1 SGHNT and CDR2 YENEEA. Trimming took 3 bases from V and 7 from J; bases not matched to a gene: 7. This CDR3 is built from 15 residues. This CDR3 is CASSLSLAGNNEQFF. CDR3 sequence (DNA): TGTGCCAGCAGCTTGTCCCTAGCGGGGAATAATGAGCAGTTCTTC.

The V call is TRBV19, the J call TRBJ1-2, with a tentative D call TRBD1 (6 bases). The CDR3 contains 15 residues. Trimming removed 7 bases at V and 4 bases at J, with 19 bases between. Germline CDR1 reads LNHDA; CDR2 reads SQIVND (reference sequence). The CDR3 coding sequence is TGTGCCAGTACCGGAGGTCTAACAGGGACCTATGGCTACACCTTC. Translated, it gives CASTGGLTGTYGYTF.

The chain joins TRBV5-1 to TRBJ2-3, with 7 bases that match TRBD2. The CDR3 contains 16 residues. Per the germline V gene, CDR1 is SGHRS and CDR2 is YFSETQ. V shed 4 bases and J 0 bases; nucleotides not matched to a gene: 8. CDR3 sequence (DNA): TGCGCCAGCAGCCCGGGGGGTCTGGGCAGCACAGATACGCAGTATTTT. Its translation is CASSPGGLGSTDTQYF.

The J gene is TRBJ1-1, the V gene TRBV5-1; 9 nucleotides agree with TRBD1. This CDR3 contains 14 residues. Germline V gene data show CDR1 as SGHRS and CDR2 as YFSETQ. Trimming cost V 0 bases and J 5 bases; bases outside gene matches: 2. Here the CDR3 reads CASSLGDRETEAFF. In DNA form, the CDR3 reads TGCGCCAGCAGCTTGGGGGACAGGGAGACTGAAGCTTTCTTT.

The CDR3 here is CAIRATTSGGAQETQYF. The DNA for the CDR3 is TGTGCCATCAGGGCGACCACTAGCGGGGGGGCCCAAGAGACCCAGTACTTC. The rearrangement uses TRBV10-3 and TRBJ2-5; 13 bases line up with TRBD2. Germline trimming cut 6 bases from V and 1 base from J; bases unmatched to any gene: 8. The CDR3 runs to 17 residues. CDR1 and CDR2 (germline): ENHRY, SYGVKD.

The CDR3 region has the DNA TGTGCCAGCAGCTCTAGGACTAGCGCGGAGACCCAGTACTTC. The encoded protein is CASSSRTSAETQYF. This sequence joins TRBV5-5 and TRBJ2-5; TRBD2 matches 9 bases. The V gene end was trimmed by 3 bases and the J gene end by 5 bases; junction bases not matched to a gene: 5. The germline V gene has CDR1 SGHKS and CDR2 YYEKEE (reference sequence). The CDR3 length is 14 residues. Supplemented by reference TRBV5-5 and TRBJ2-5, the full variable domain reads DAGVTQSPTHLIKTRGQQVTLRCSPISGHKSVSWYQQVLGQGPQFIFQYYEKEERGRGNFPDRFSARQFPNYSSELNVNALLLGDSALYLCASSSRTSAETQYFGPGTRLLVL.

The chain employs TRBV9 and TRBJ1-1; tentatively, D is TRBD1 (5 bases). The CDR3 runs to 15 residues. Trimming cost V 1 base and J 1 base, with 11 bases left between them. Per the germline V gene, CDR1 is SGDLS and CDR2 is YYNGEE. In nucleotides, the CDR3 is TGTGCCAGCAGCGTACGAGTCGGGGGGAACACTGAAGCTTTCTTT. It codes for CASSVRVGGNTEAFF.

The V gene is TRBV1, the J gene TRBJ2-4; the listed D gene, TRBD2, was not tested against the DNA. TRBV1 is an annotated pseudogene. CDR3 size: 22 residues. The CDR3 is CTSSQDSTWTSGETLGKNIQYF. The CDR3 DNA sequence: TGCACCAGCAGCCAAGATAGCACGTGGACTAGCGGGGAGACCCTAGGCAAAAACATTCAGTACTTC.

This clone was counted once. The chain carries TRBV6-6 and TRBJ2-7, with 11 nucleotides matching TRBD1. CDR3 length: 13 residues. The V gene's germline CDR1 is MNHNY and CDR2 SVGAGI (reference sequence). The V and J ends lost 6 bases and 6 bases, in that order; junction bases with no gene match: 4. The CDR3 spells CASSRTGGFEQYF. The CDR3 DNA is TGTGCCAGCAGCCGGACAGGGGGCTTCGAGCAGTACTTC.

This clone has just one count. The V call is TRBV9, the J call TRBJ1-2; D is unresolved. Between the trimmed V and J ends, which lost 0 bases and 8 bases, there was a span of 11 bases. The CDR3 is made up of 13 amino acids. Germline V gene lookup returns CDR1 SGDLS and CDR2 YYNGEE. The CDR3 loop is CASSVEFTRGYTF. The CDR3, as DNA: TGTGCCAGCAGCGTAGAATTTACCCGGGGCTACACCTTC. Based on the CDR3 plus reference TRBV9 and TRBJ1-2, the full variable domain is DSGVTQTPKHLITATGQRVTLRCSPRSGDLSVYWYQQSLDQGLQFLIQYYNGEERAKGNILERFSAQQFPDLHSELNLSSLELGDSALYFCASSVEFTRGYTFGSGTRLTVV.

This chain joins TRBV9 and TRBJ2-5; a weak D match, TRBD2 (6 bases). Per the germline V gene, CDR1 is SGDLS and CDR2 is YYNGEE. V lost 0 bases and J lost 4, with 10 bases in between. The CDR3 is 14 amino acids. This chain's CDR3 is CASSVGYGGETQYF. The DNA for the CDR3 is TGTGCCAGCAGCGTAGGTTACGGGGGAGAGACCCAGTACTTC. The full variable domain, with the rest looked up from reference TRBV9 and TRBJ2-5, is DSGVTQTPKHLITATGQRVTLRCSPRSGDLSVYWYQQSLDQGLQFLIQYYNGEERAKGNILERFSAQQFPDLHSELNLSSLELGDSALYFCASSVGYGGETQYFGPGTRLLVL.

This clone was detected only once. J is TRBJ1-2 and V is TRBV6-5, with TRBD1 as a possible D gene (5 bases). Germline V gene lookup returns CDR1 MNHEY and CDR2 SVGAGI. V was trimmed by 4 bases and J by 8 bases, leaving 14 bases between them. The CDR3 length is 13 residues. DNA for the CDR3: TGTGCCAGCAGTTCCGCGGGGGTTGAAGGCTACACCTTC. Its translation: CASSSAGVEGYTF.